This T cell receptor beta chain was sequenced for a study of breast tumors, draining lymph nodes, adjacent tissues. TCRdb re-analysed the multiplex PCR reads in MiXCR, keeping a single row per CDR3 protein. The sample shows tens of thousands of distinct CDR3 sequences, around 35% of them seen only once. The table lists this clonotype with many counts. Its antigen remains unidentified. The CDR3 covers 16 residues. Looked up from germline, CDR1 is SGHTA and CDR2 is FQGNSA. V trimming: 4 bases; J trimming: 5 bases; junction bases outside the gene matches: 5. Study outcomes and limitations: Tumor TCR diversity was below lymph nodes but above nontumor tissue. Luminal-like breast cancer showed significantly higher tumor–nontumor repertoire similarity than basal-like. Data only fit, rather than demonstrated, lymph node origin of most tumor T cells.

The clonotype comes from a female donor with breast cancer. Some clones in this sample may be carry-over from other donors' samples. The rearrangement uses TRBV7-2 and TRBJ2-2, with TRBD2 matching over 12 bases. Sequenced material: breast tumor tissue. CDR3 nucleotide sequence: TGTGCCAGCAGCTCTACTAGCGGGAGGAGAACCGGGGAGCTGTTTTTT. Amino acids: CASSSTSGRRTGELFF.